Listed below are T cell receptor beta chains from one sample, sequenced in a study of T cell repertoires in cytomegalovirus infection. TCRdb redid the calling of the reads with MiXCR, one entry per CDR3 protein. The sample has about 900,000 distinct CDR3 sequences; roughly 30% are singletons. Their antigen targets remain unknown. The sequencing here drew on cultured CD8+ T cells from PBMCs, taken from culture after CMV antigen stimulation. All receptors derive from a human donor in good health (CMV status not recorded). Some clones in this sample may be carry-over from other donors' samples. The CDR3 runs from the conserved cysteine through the conserved F or W. A D gene is named only where the DNA matches it firmly. Only part of the rows carry a size: once, few, many, or a class if the clone is expanded.

abundance: .; j_gene: TRBJ2-3; v_gene: TRBV7-9; d_gene: .; CDR3nt: TGTGCCAGCAGCTTCGGACTTTACGGGGCGGATACGCAGTATTTT; CDR3aa: CASSFGLYGADTQYF
abundance: .; j_gene: TRBJ2-3; v_gene: TRBV20-1; d_gene: .; CDR3nt: TGCAGTGCTAGTAGTGGTAATACGCAGTATTTT; CDR3aa: CSASSGNTQYF
abundance: .; j_gene: TRBJ2-2; v_gene: TRBV29-1; d_gene: .; CDR3nt: TGCAGCGTTGGGGGCAAGGCCGGGGAGCTGTTTTTT; CDR3aa: CSVGGKAGELFF
abundance: .; j_gene: TRBJ1-1; v_gene: TRBV25-1; d_gene: .; CDR3nt: TGTGCCAGCAGTGAATGGGGAAGCGGGTACACTGAAGCTTTCTTT; CDR3aa: CASSEWGSGYTEAFF
abundance: few; j_gene: TRBJ2-6; v_gene: TRBV28; d_gene: TRBD1; CDR3nt: TGTGCCAGCAGTCCGGGGACAGCCGCTGCTGAGTCTGCGGCCAACGTCCTGACTTTC; CDR3aa: CASSPGTAAAESAANVLTF
abundance: .; j_gene: TRBJ2-5; v_gene: TRBV27; d_gene: TRBD1; CDR3nt: TGTGCCAGCAGATCGGGACAGCCAGAGGGGACCCAGTACTTC; CDR3aa: CASRSGQPEGTQYF
abundance: .; j_gene: TRBJ1-5; v_gene: TRBV19; d_gene: .; CDR3nt: TGTGCCAGTACGTCCAGGGGTAGGGGCAATCAGCCCCAGCATTTT; CDR3aa: CASTSRGRGNQPQHF
abundance: .; j_gene: TRBJ1-4; v_gene: TRBV5-1; d_gene: .; CDR3nt: TGCGCCAGCAGCCCCTTAGGAGGGGCAACTAATGAAAAACTGTTTTTT; CDR3aa: CASSPLGGATNEKLFF
abundance: few; j_gene: TRBJ2-4; v_gene: TRBV10-3; d_gene: TRBD2; CDR3nt: TGTGCCATCAGTGAGTCAGGGGACTACCCCCACTTC; CDR3aa: CAISESGDYPHF
abundance: few; j_gene: TRBJ2-1; v_gene: TRBV6-2/TRBV6-3; d_gene: TRBD1; CDR3nt: TGTGCCAGCGCCATACTACAACCAGGGGGCGTGGGAAATGAGCAGTTCTTC; CDR3aa: CASAILQPGGVGNEQFF
abundance: many; j_gene: TRBJ2-3; v_gene: TRBV7-2; d_gene: .; CDR3nt: TGTGCCAGCAGCCCCTACCACAGCGGACAGAATACGCAGTATTTT; CDR3aa: CASSPYHSGQNTQYF
abundance: .; j_gene: TRBJ1-2; v_gene: TRBV6-6; d_gene: .; CDR3nt: TGTGCCAGCGGGCCGCAGTTTAACTATGACTACACCTTC; CDR3aa: CASGPQFNYDYTF
abundance: .; j_gene: TRBJ2-3; v_gene: TRBV15; d_gene: TRBD1; CDR3nt: TGTGCCACCAGCAGAACCTGGGGACAGGGTTATGGAGATACGCAGTATTTT; CDR3aa: CATSRTWGQGYGDTQYF
abundance: .; j_gene: TRBJ1-6; v_gene: TRBV7-6; d_gene: .; CDR3nt: TGTGCCAGCAGCCCCGGGGGAAATAATTCACCCCTCCACTTT; CDR3aa: CASSPGGNNSPLHF
abundance: few; j_gene: TRBJ1-3; v_gene: TRBV12-3/TRBV12-4; d_gene: .; CDR3nt: TGTGCCAGCAGTTTAGCGTATGACCTGTGGGGTTCTGGAAACACCATATATTTT; CDR3aa: CASSLAYDLWGSGNTIYF
abundance: .; j_gene: TRBJ1-1; v_gene: TRBV7-9; d_gene: .; CDR3nt: TGTGCCAGCAGCTTACCACCCTACCGACAGAAGAACACTGAAGCTTTCTTT; CDR3aa: CASSLPPYRQKNTEAFF
abundance: .; j_gene: TRBJ2-4; v_gene: TRBV2; d_gene: TRBD1; CDR3nt: TGTGCCAGCAGTGTTACGGACAGGGAAGTCGGCATTCAGTACTTC; CDR3aa: CASSVTDREVGIQYF
abundance: many; j_gene: TRBJ2-1; v_gene: TRBV28; d_gene: TRBD2; CDR3nt: TGTGCCAGCGTATTCCCCTCGGCGGGGGGGCTATCCTACAATGAGCAGTTCTTC; CDR3aa: CASVFPSAGGLSYNEQFF
abundance: .; j_gene: TRBJ1-5; v_gene: TRBV19; d_gene: TRBD1; CDR3nt: TGTGCCAGTAGTATAGCGGGGACAGGGAATAGCAATCAGCCCCAGCATTTT; CDR3aa: CASSIAGTGNSNQPQHF
abundance: few; j_gene: TRBJ2-5; v_gene: TRBV7-6; d_gene: TRBD2; CDR3nt: TGTGCCAGCAGCTTAAGCGGGGGGGCCGACGGAGAGACCCAGTACTTC; CDR3aa: CASSLSGGADGETQYF
abundance: .; j_gene: TRBJ2-1; v_gene: TRBV19; d_gene: .; CDR3nt: TGTGCCAGTAGTATATCAGCGGGTCCACTCTACAATGAGCAGTTCTTC; CDR3aa: CASSISAGPLYNEQFF
abundance: .; j_gene: TRBJ2-2; v_gene: TRBV6-1; d_gene: .; CDR3nt: TGTGCCACCACCCGGAACGCCGGGGAGCTGTTTTTT; CDR3aa: CATTRNAGELFF
abundance: .; j_gene: TRBJ2-1; v_gene: TRBV28; d_gene: .; CDR3nt: TGTGCCAGCAGTTTAAACGGGATCGGCAATGAGCAGTTCTTC; CDR3aa: CASSLNGIGNEQFF
abundance: .; j_gene: TRBJ2-1; v_gene: TRBV2; d_gene: .; CDR3nt: TGTGCCAGCACCACATCCGGAGGCAGGCCGAAGACCTACAATGAGCAGTTCTTC; CDR3aa: CASTTSGGRPKTYNEQFF
abundance: .; j_gene: TRBJ2-1; v_gene: TRBV13; d_gene: TRBD2; CDR3nt: TGTGCCAGCAGCTTAGGGGGACTAGCTCTACACAATGAGCAGTTCTTC; CDR3aa: CASSLGGLALHNEQFF
abundance: once; j_gene: TRBJ2-1; v_gene: TRBV13; d_gene: .; CDR3nt: TGTGCCAGCAGCCCCGCCTGGGGACACTACAATGAGCAGTTCTTC; CDR3aa: CASSPAWGHYNEQFF
abundance: .; j_gene: TRBJ1-1; v_gene: TRBV6-1; d_gene: .; CDR3nt: TGTGCCAGCAGCTTTTTATCGCCCCGTGTGGGGGGTGACACTGAAGCTTTCTTT; CDR3aa: CASSFLSPRVGGDTEAFF
abundance: many; j_gene: TRBJ1-1; v_gene: TRBV6-5; d_gene: .; CDR3nt: TGTGCCAGCAGTTATGAGGGAGATTTGGATACTGAAGCTTTCTTT; CDR3aa: CASSYEGDLDTEAFF
abundance: .; j_gene: TRBJ2-1; v_gene: TRBV23-1; d_gene: .; CDR3nt: TGCGCCAGCAGTCTCGCCACACGGGAGTACACCTACAATGAGCAGTTCTTC; CDR3aa: CASSLATREYTYNEQFF
abundance: few; j_gene: TRBJ2-1; v_gene: TRBV29-1; d_gene: .; CDR3nt: TGCAGCGTTGTGGGGACCGGTAAGAGCTCCTACAATGAGCAGTTCTTC; CDR3aa: CSVVGTGKSSYNEQFF
abundance: .; j_gene: TRBJ1-5; v_gene: TRBV2; d_gene: .; CDR3nt: TGTGCCAGCAGATCTACAGGTTCCCCCAATCAGCCCCAGCATTTT; CDR3aa: CASRSTGSPNQPQHF
abundance: .; j_gene: TRBJ1-1; v_gene: TRBV6-2/TRBV6-3; d_gene: .; CDR3nt: TGTGCCAGCAAGTTGGGGCCGAACACTGAAGCTTTCTTT; CDR3aa: CASKLGPNTEAFF
abundance: .; j_gene: TRBJ2-5; v_gene: TRBV6-6; d_gene: .; CDR3nt: TGTGCCAGCGGGCCCGCAGGGGAGGTATGGGCCCAGTACTTC; CDR3aa: CASGPAGEVWAQYF
abundance: .; j_gene: TRBJ2-7; v_gene: TRBV6-1; d_gene: TRBD1; CDR3nt: TGTGCCAGCAGTGAAGGACAGGGTGGAACCTACGAGCAGTACTTC; CDR3aa: CASSEGQGGTYEQYF
abundance: .; j_gene: TRBJ2-3; v_gene: TRBV7-9; d_gene: .; CDR3nt: TGTGCCAGCAAGCCCGCAAAAGGGGATACGCAGTATTTT; CDR3aa: CASKPAKGDTQYF
abundance: .; j_gene: TRBJ1-1; v_gene: TRBV10-2; d_gene: TRBD1; CDR3nt: TGCGCCAGCACTTCACAGGGGGGGACTGAAGCTTTCTTT; CDR3aa: CASTSQGGTEAFF
abundance: .; j_gene: TRBJ2-3; v_gene: TRBV6-1; d_gene: TRBD1; CDR3nt: TGTGCCAGCGGCTTAAGGACAGGGAAGTTCACAGATACGCAGTATTTT; CDR3aa: CASGLRTGKFTDTQYF
abundance: many; j_gene: TRBJ1-1; v_gene: TRBV7-6; d_gene: .; CDR3nt: TGTGCCAGCAGCTCAACGGACGGCATGCTCTTT; CDR3aa: CASSSTDGMLF
abundance: few; j_gene: TRBJ2-5; v_gene: TRBV2; d_gene: .; CDR3nt: TGTGCCAGCAGAGGGAACCAAGAGACCCAGTACTTC; CDR3aa: CASRGNQETQYF
abundance: .; j_gene: TRBJ2-1; v_gene: TRBV5-1; d_gene: TRBD1; CDR3nt: TGCGCCAGCAGCTTGGCTTGGGACAGATACAATGAGCAGTTCTTC; CDR3aa: CASSLAWDRYNEQFF
abundance: many; j_gene: TRBJ1-2; v_gene: TRBV7-2; d_gene: .; CDR3nt: TGTGCCAGCACCTCCCATCGGGTGGGCTACACCTTC; CDR3aa: CASTSHRVGYTF
abundance: few; j_gene: TRBJ1-1; v_gene: TRBV10-2; d_gene: TRBD1; CDR3nt: TGCGCCAGCAGTGAGTGGACAGGGGGCCGGGATACTGAAGCTTTCTTT; CDR3aa: CASSEWTGGRDTEAFF
abundance: few; j_gene: TRBJ2-1; v_gene: TRBV7-2; d_gene: .; CDR3nt: TGTGCCAGCAACCCCGGGACGGCCTTTGAGCAGTTCTTC; CDR3aa: CASNPGTAFEQFF
abundance: .; j_gene: TRBJ2-1; v_gene: TRBV4-3; d_gene: TRBD2; CDR3nt: TGCGCCAGCAGCCAAGAAGGACTAGTCTATGAGCAGTTCTTC; CDR3aa: CASSQEGLVYEQFF
abundance: many; j_gene: TRBJ2-1; v_gene: TRBV7-9; d_gene: .; CDR3nt: TGTGCCAGCAGCAACTCCGGGACCCGGGAGCAGTTCTTC; CDR3aa: CASSNSGTREQFF
abundance: few; j_gene: TRBJ1-2; v_gene: TRBV14; d_gene: .; CDR3nt: TGTGCCAGCAGCCAAGACATCGAAGGGACCTATGGCTACACCTTC; CDR3aa: CASSQDIEGTYGYTF
abundance: few; j_gene: TRBJ1-6; v_gene: TRBV6-1; d_gene: TRBD1; CDR3nt: TGTGCCAGCAGTGCCCCCGGACAGGGGCTGAGCTCCTATAATTCACCCCTCCACTTT; CDR3aa: CASSAPGQGLSSYNSPLHF
abundance: many; j_gene: TRBJ2-2; v_gene: TRBV7-2; d_gene: TRBD2; CDR3nt: TGTGCCAGCAGCGGTACCGGGACTAGCGGTACGAACACCGGGGAGCTGTTTTTT; CDR3aa: CASSGTGTSGTNTGELFF
abundance: many; j_gene: TRBJ2-7; v_gene: TRBV7-9; d_gene: TRBD2; CDR3nt: TGTGCCAGCAGCTCGACTAGCGGCGGCTCCTACGAGCAGTACTTC; CDR3aa: CASSSTSGGSYEQYF
abundance: few; j_gene: TRBJ2-5; v_gene: TRBV28; d_gene: .; CDR3nt: TGTGCCAGCAGTTTTTTTGGCAAACCAAAAGAGACCCAGTACTTC; CDR3aa: CASSFFGKPKETQYF
abundance: .; j_gene: TRBJ2-2; v_gene: TRBV7-6; d_gene: .; CDR3nt: TGTGCCAGCAGCTTGGTTCCCTACACCGGGGAGCTGTTTTTT; CDR3aa: CASSLVPYTGELFF
abundance: .; j_gene: TRBJ1-5; v_gene: TRBV4-1; d_gene: .; CDR3nt: TGCGCCAGCAGCTTACTCGAGGGGGACTATAGCAATCAGCCCCAGCATTTT; CDR3aa: CASSLLEGDYSNQPQHF
abundance: few; j_gene: TRBJ2-3; v_gene: TRBV7-8; d_gene: TRBD2; CDR3nt: TGTGCCAGCACCCCACTAGCGGGGGCTAGCACAGATACGCAGTATTTT; CDR3aa: CASTPLAGASTDTQYF
abundance: .; j_gene: TRBJ2-7; v_gene: TRBV6-1; d_gene: .; CDR3nt: TGTGCCAGCAGTCCTCGAGAAGGGGAGCTTGAGCAGTACTTC; CDR3aa: CASSPREGELEQYF
abundance: .; j_gene: TRBJ2-1; v_gene: TRBV4-3; d_gene: TRBD1; CDR3nt: TGCGCCAGCAGCCAAGATCCGTGGGACAGGGGGGAAAATGAGCAGTTCTTC; CDR3aa: CASSQDPWDRGENEQFF